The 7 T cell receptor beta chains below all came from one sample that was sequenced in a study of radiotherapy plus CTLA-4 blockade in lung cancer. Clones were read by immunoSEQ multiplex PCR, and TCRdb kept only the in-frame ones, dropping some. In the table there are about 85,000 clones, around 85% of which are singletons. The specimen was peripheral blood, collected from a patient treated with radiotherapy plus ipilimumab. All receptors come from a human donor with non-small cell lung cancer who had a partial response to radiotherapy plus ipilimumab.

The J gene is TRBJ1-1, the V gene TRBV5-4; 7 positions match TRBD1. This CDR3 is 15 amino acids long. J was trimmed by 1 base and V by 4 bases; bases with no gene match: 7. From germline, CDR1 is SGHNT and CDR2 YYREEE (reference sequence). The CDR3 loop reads CASSIDRVENTEAFF. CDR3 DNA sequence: TGTGCCAGCAGCATCGACAGGGTAGAGAACACTGAAGCTTTCTTT. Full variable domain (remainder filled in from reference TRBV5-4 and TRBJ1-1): ETGVTQSPTHLIKTRGQQVTLRCSSQSGHNTVSWYQQALGQGPQFIFQYYREEENGRGNFPPRFSGLQFPNYSSELNVNALELDDSALYLCASSIDRVENTEAFFGQGTRLTVV.

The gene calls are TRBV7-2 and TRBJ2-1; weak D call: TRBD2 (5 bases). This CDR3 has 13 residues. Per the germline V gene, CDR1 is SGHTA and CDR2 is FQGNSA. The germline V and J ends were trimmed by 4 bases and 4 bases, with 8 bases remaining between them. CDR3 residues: CASSWGEYNEQFF. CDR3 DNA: TGTGCCAGCAGCTGGGGAGAATACAATGAGCAGTTCTTC.

CDR3 coding DNA: TGTGCCAGCATGACGGGTAGGCCCCAGCATTTT. It translates to CASMTGRPQHF. The genes are TRBV6-5 and TRBJ1-5, with D unresolved. The CDR3 totals 11 residues. Germline V lookup: CDR1 MNHEY, CDR2 SVGAGI. V gave up 7 bases and J gave up 9 bases, with 10 bases separating them.

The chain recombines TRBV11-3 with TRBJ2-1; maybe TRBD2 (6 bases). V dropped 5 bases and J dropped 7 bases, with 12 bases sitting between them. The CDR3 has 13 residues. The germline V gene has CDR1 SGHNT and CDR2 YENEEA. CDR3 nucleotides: TGTGCCAGCAGCGCTAGCGTCGGGAATGAGCAGTTCTTC. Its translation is CASSASVGNEQFF.

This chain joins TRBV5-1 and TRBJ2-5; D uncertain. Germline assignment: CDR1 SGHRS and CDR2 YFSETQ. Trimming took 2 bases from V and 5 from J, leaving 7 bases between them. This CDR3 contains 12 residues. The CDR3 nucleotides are TGCGCCAGCAGCTTCTCTTCGGAGACCCAGTACTTC. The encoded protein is CASSFSSETQYF.

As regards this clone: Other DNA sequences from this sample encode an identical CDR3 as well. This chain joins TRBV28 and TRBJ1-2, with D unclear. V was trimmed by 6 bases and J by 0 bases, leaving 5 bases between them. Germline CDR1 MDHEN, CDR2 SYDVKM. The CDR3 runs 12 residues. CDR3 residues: CASRTANYGYTF. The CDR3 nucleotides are TGTGCCAGCAGAACAGCTAACTATGGCTACACCTTC.

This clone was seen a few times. DNA for the CDR3: TGTGCCAGTAGTAGAAGACATTCCCAAGAGACCCAGTACTTC. It specifies CASSRRHSQETQYF. The chain is built from TRBV19 and TRBJ2-5; D unclear. Germline lookup yields CDR1 LNHDA and CDR2 SQIVND (reference sequence). The V end was cut by 4 bases, the J end by 1 base, with 10 bases between. The CDR3 runs to 14 residues.